The clone carrying this TCR beta chain was recorded at least ten times. The antigen is unknown. The sample originates from a study of T cells in Graves' hyperthyroidism and ophthalmopathy. Study observations and caveats: Stable hyperthyroidism and ophthalmopathy were separated using 13 V-J signatures.

Trimming took off 5 bases at V and 1 base at J, with 6 bases between the two ends. Germline CDR1 and CDR2: SNHLY and FYNNEI. This CDR3 region has 13 residues. The TCR beta CDR3 regions underwent amplification using RNA transcripts as the source. Researchers ran a first-round RT-PCR on the TCR CDR3 using the HTBI primer set. Via MiXCR, TCRdb re-called the multiplex PCR reads, giving one row per CDR3 protein. The table includes hundreds of thousands of distinct CDR3 sequences, around 14% detected once. The clonotype was recovered from a woman between 18 and 29 years old with Graves' hyperthyroidism that later progressed to Graves' ophthalmopathy. The gene calls are TRBV2 and TRBJ1-5, with D hard to call. The sample comprised blood. The CDR3, as DNA: TGTGCCAGCAGTATACAGAGCAATCAGCCCCAGCATTTT. Protein sequence: CASSIQSNQPQHF.